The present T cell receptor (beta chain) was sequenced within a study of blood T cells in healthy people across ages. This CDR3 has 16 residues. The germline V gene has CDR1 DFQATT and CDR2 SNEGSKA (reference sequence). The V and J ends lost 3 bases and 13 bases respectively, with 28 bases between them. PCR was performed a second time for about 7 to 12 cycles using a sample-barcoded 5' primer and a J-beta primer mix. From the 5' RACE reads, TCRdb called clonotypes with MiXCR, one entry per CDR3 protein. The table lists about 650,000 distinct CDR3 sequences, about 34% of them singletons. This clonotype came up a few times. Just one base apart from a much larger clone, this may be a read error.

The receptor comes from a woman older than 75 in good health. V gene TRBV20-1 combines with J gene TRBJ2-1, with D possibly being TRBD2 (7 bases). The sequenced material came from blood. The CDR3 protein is CSASPVETGGPETQFF. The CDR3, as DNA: TGCAGTGCTAGTCCTGTTGAGACGGGGGGCCCAGAGACCCAGTTCTTC.